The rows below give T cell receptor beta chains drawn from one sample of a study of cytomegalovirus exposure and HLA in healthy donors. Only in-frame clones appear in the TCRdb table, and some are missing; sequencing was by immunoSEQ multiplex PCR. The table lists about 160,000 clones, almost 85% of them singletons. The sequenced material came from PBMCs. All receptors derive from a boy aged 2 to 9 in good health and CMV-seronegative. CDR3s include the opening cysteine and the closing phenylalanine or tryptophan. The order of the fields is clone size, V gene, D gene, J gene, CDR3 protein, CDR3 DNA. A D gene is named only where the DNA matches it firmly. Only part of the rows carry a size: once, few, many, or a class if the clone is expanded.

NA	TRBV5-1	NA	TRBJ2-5	CASSLVSDQETQYF	TGCGCCAGCAGCTTGGTATCGGACCAAGAGACCCAGTACTTC
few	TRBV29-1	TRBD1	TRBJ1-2	CSVDPIGGQGKLANYGYTF	TGCAGCGTTGACCCAATAGGCGGACAGGGTAAACTAGCTAACTATGGCTACACCTTC
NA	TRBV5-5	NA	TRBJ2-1	CASSLPTSYNEQFF	TGTGCCAGCAGCTTGCCCACTAGCTACAATGAGCAGTTCTTC
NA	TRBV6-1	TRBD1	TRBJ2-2	CASRRQGTGELFF	TGTGCCAGCCGTAGACAGGGCACCGGGGAGCTGTTTTTT
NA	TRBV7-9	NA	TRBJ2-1	CASSLRTGIDEQFF	TGTGCCAGCAGCTTACGTACCGGGATAGATGAGCAGTTCTTC
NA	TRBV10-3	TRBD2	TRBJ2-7	CAISPSGASSYEQYF	TGTGCCATCAGTCCTAGCGGGGCTAGCTCCTACGAGCAGTACTTC
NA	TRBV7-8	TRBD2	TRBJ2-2	CASSQAGGPLGELFF	TGTGCCAGCAGCCAAGCGGGAGGGCCCCTCGGGGAGCTGTTTTTT
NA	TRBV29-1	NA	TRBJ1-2	CSVETGRISNYGYTF	TGCAGCGTTGAAACAGGGAGAATTTCTAACTATGGCTACACCTTC
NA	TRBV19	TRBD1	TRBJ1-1	CASSRTGLDTEAFF	TGTGCCAGTAGCCGGACAGGGCTAGACACTGAAGCTTTCTTT
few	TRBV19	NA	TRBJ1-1	CASNDRNTEAFF	TGTGCCAGTAATGACAGGAACACTGAAGCTTTCTTT
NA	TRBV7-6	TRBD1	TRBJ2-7	CAGDRARAIGEGEQYF	TGTGCCGGGGACAGGGCACGGGCTATAGGGGAAGGAGAGCAGTACTTC
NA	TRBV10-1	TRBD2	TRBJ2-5	CASSELLAGGPYQETQYF	TGCGCCAGCAGTGAGTTACTAGCGGGAGGACCATACCAAGAGACCCAGTACTTC
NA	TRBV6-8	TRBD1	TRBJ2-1	CASRAETGVNEQFF	TGTGCCAGCAGGGCTGAGACAGGGGTTAATGAGCAGTTCTTC
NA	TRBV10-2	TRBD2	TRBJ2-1	CASRGTSGNSYNEQFF	TGCGCCAGCAGGGGGACTAGCGGGAACTCCTACAATGAGCAGTTCTTC
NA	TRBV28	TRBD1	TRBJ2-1	CASSSDRESYNEQFF	TGTGCCAGCAGTTCAGACAGGGAATCCTACAATGAGCAGTTCTTC
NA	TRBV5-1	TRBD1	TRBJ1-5	CASSYRTGADQPQHF	TGCGCCAGCAGCTACAGGACAGGGGCGGATCAGCCCCAGCATTTT
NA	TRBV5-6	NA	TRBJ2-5	CASSSRGTALETQYF	TGTGCCAGCAGCTCCCGGGGGACTGCTCTAGAGACCCAGTACTTC
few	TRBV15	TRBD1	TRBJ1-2	CATSRDLEFRGRLGYGYTF	TGTGCCACCAGCAGAGATCTAGAGTTCAGGGGGCGATTAGGCTATGGCTACACCTTC
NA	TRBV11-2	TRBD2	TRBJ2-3	CASSLGLAGGLDTQYF	TGTGCCAGCAGCTTAGGACTAGCGGGAGGTTTGGATACGCAGTATTTT
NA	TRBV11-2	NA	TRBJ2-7	CASSLDRIYEQYF	TGTGCCAGCAGCCTTGACAGGATCTACGAGCAGTACTTC
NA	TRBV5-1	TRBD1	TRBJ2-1	CASSNRDSSYNEQFF	TGCGCCAGCAGCAACCGGGACAGCTCCTACAATGAGCAGTTCTTC
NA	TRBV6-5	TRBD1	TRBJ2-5	CASSPRQGRETQYF	TGTGCCAGCAGTCCTCGACAGGGCCGGGAGACCCAGTACTTC
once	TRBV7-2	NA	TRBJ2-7	CASSFYSDYEQYF	TGTGCCAGCAGCTTCTATTCTGACTACGAGCAGTACTTC
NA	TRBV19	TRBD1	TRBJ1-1	CASRGGRARANTEAFF	TGTGCCAGTAGAGGGGGCAGGGCTAGGGCGAACACTGAAGCTTTCTTT
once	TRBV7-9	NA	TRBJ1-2	CASEEQYGYTF	TGTGCCAGCGAGGAGCAGTATGGCTACACCTTC
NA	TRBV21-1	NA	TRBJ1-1	CASTMDRGITEAFF	TGTGCCAGCACCATGGACAGGGGAATCACTGAAGCTTTCTTT
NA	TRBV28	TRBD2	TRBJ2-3	CASSPTRTLAPKVTQYF	TGTGCCAGCAGCCCGACACGGACACTAGCGCCGAAGGTTACGCAGTATTTT
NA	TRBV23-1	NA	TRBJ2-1	CASSQSVGSSYNEQFF	TGCGCCAGCAGTCAATCGGTAGGGAGCTCCTACAATGAGCAGTTCTTC
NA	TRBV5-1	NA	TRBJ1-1	CASSLGVRQGSPEAFF	TGCGCCAGCAGCTTGGGTGTCAGGCAGGGAAGCCCTGAAGCTTTCTTT
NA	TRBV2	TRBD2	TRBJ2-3	CASRLGLAGGQGDTQYF	TGTGCCAGCAGACTCGGACTAGCGGGAGGCCAGGGAGATACGCAGTATTTT
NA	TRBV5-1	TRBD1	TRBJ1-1	CASSDGQGETEAFF	TGCGCCAGCAGCGACGGACAGGGGGAGACTGAAGCTTTCTTT
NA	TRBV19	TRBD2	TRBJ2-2	CASKQREGVFNGELFF	TGTGCCAGTAAACAGCGGGAGGGGGTTTTTAACGGGGAGCTGTTTTTT
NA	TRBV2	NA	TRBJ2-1	CASRTSDEQFF	TGTGCCAGCAGGACTAGTGATGAGCAGTTCTTC
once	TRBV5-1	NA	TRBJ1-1	CASSLGGGTEAFF	TGCGCCAGCAGCTTGGGGGGCGGCACTGAAGCTTTCTTT
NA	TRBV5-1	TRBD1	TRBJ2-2	CASTLTGPSTGELFF	TGCGCCAGCACCTTGACAGGGCCGAGTACCGGGGAGCTGTTTTTT
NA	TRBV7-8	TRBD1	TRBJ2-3	CASSARDRQTDTQYF	TGTGCCAGCAGCGCCCGGGACAGACAAACAGATACGCAGTATTTT
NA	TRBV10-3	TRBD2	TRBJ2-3	CAISESRLAAAVTDTQYF	TGTGCCATCAGTGAGTCGAGGCTAGCGGCAGCCGTCACAGATACGCAGTATTTT
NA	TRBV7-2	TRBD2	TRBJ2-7	CASSLEALPSGAYEQYF	TGTGCCAGCAGCTTAGAGGCCTTGCCTAGCGGGGCGTATGAGCAGTACTTC
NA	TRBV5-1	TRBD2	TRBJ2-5	CASTRDYRERVTQYF	TGCGCCAGCACCCGGGACTACCGGGAGAGGGTGACCCAGTACTTC
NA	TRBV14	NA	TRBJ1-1	CASSQGRRTFYTEAFF	TGTGCCAGCAGCCAAGGAAGGAGGACTTTCTACACTGAAGCTTTCTTT
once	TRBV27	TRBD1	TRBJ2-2	CASRNTGGPGELFF	TGTGCCAGCAGAAACACAGGGGGCCCCGGGGAGCTGTTTTTT
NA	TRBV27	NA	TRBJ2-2	CASSRLRGGELFF	TGTGCCAGCAGCCGGTTAAGAGGTGGGGAGCTGTTTTTT
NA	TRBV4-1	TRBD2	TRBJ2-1	CASSQEGLAGHNEQFF	TGCGCCAGCAGCCAGGAGGGACTAGCGGGACACAATGAGCAGTTCTTC
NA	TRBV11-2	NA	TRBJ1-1	CASWGLTEAHTEAFF	TGTGCCAGCTGGGGCCTTACAGAAGCCCACACTGAAGCTTTCTTT
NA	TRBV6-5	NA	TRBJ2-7	CATVETGTPYEQYF	TGTGCCACCGTGGAAACGGGGACACCCTACGAGCAGTACTTC